This is a list of T cell receptor beta chains from one sample in a study of T-cell memory formation after mild COVID-19. TCRdb recomputed calls from the 5' RACE reads with MiXCR, one row per CDR3 protein. This sample carries roughly 130,000 distinct CDR3 sequences, about a sixth of them seen once, and the ten largest clones take approximately 5.5%. The specimen sequenced was PBMCs or a T cell subset sorted from them (not recorded which). The origin of the receptors is a man between 18 and 35 years old who had mild COVID-19 (a few samples of this study predate the infection). Cell type and time point are not known. CDR3s include the opening cysteine and the closing phenylalanine or tryptophan.

V gene,J gene,CDR3 protein
TRBV5-1,TRBJ1-2,CASSHNGQGAGGYTF
TRBV5-1,TRBJ1-1,CASSLDDWGTEAFF
TRBV7-2,TRBJ2-1,CASSLNSGAYNEQFF
TRBV7-2,TRBJ2-1,CASRPGSVGWQFF
TRBV11-2,TRBJ2-6,CASSLRQSLEYSGANVLTF
TRBV28,TRBJ1-5,CASSLVTYNQPQHF
TRBV5-1,TRBJ2-3,CASSSTGPATDTQYF
TRBV7-2,TRBJ1-1,CASSFQGNTEAFF
TRBV6-5,TRBJ2-3,CASSLVAALGDTQYF
TRBV5-1,TRBJ2-1,CASSRDLAGSFEQFF
TRBV12-3/TRBV12-4,TRBJ1-1,CASSPPVGPNTEAFF
TRBV19,TRBJ1-5,CASSIGGGPQPQHF
TRBV24-1,TRBJ2-3,CATSDPVTDTQYF
TRBV6-5,TRBJ2-1,CASSRVEGAGSYNEQFF
TRBV7-2,TRBJ2-5,CASSFNRGRQETQYF
TRBV12-3/TRBV12-4,TRBJ2-3,CASSLRGAFIDTQYF
TRBV4-2,TRBJ2-3,CASSLQSDTQYF
TRBV3-1,TRBJ1-2,CASSQGPYYGYTF
TRBV7-8,TRBJ2-3,CASSLLGGEGTDTQYF
TRBV11-2,TRBJ2-5,CASTLGPVGETQYF
TRBV7-3,TRBJ1-1,CASSLNGRRGQAFF
TRBV24-1,TRBJ2-3,CATSGATGTDTQYF